The 25 T cell receptor beta chains listed next were all sequenced from one sample in a study of cytomegalovirus exposure and HLA in healthy donors. The protocol was immunoSEQ multiplex PCR, while the TCRdb copy is restricted to in-frame clones and leaves out a portion. Of about 150,000 clones in the sample, around nine tenths were seen once. Specimen: PBMCs. Receptors were obtained from a man between 18 and 35 years old in good health and CMV-seropositive.

This chain links TRBV21-1 with TRBJ1-5; TRBD1 was called by the table and not checked on the DNA. TRBV21-1 is deemed a pseudogene. CDR3 length: 16 residues. The CDR3 loop reads CASRPTGYRINQPQHF. In nucleotides, the CDR3 is TGTGCCAGCAGGCCCACAGGGTATCGGATCAATCAGCCCCAGCATTTT.

V and J are TRBV4-3 and TRBJ2-2; 8 bases map to TRBD2. V lost 4 bases and J lost 5; bases outside the gene matches: 15. The CDR3 has 18 amino acids. Looked up from germline, CDR1 is LGHNA and CDR2 is YSLEER. The CDR3 sequence is CASSPHHLRAGGTGELFF. The CDR3 region has the DNA TGCGCCAGCAGCCCCCACCACCTCCGGGCGGGAGGTACCGGGGAGCTGTTTTTT.

V gene TRBV7-2 combines with J gene TRBJ1-5, with 10 bases fitting TRBD1. V gave up 5 bases and J gave up 2 bases; unmatched junction bases: 6. Germline V lookup: CDR1 SGHTA, CDR2 FQGNSA. CDR3 length: 16 residues. The CDR3, as DNA: TGTGCCAGCAGCCCGACAGGGGGCAGGGGCAATCAGCCCCAGCATTTT. This sequence encodes CASSPTGGRGNQPQHF.

The gene calls are TRBV9 and TRBJ2-1; 7 nucleotides line up with TRBD1. This CDR3 contains 15 residues. V lost 3 bases and J lost 5; bases outside the gene matches: 8. Germline V gene lookup returns CDR1 SGDLS and CDR2 YYNGEE. CDR3 residues: CASSAGGQPHNEQFF. As DNA, the CDR3 is TGTGCCAGCAGCGCTGGGGGACAGCCTCACAATGAGCAGTTCTTC.

The chain combines TRBV6-5 with TRBJ2-7; 8 positions agree with TRBD1. CDR1 MNHEY and CDR2 SVGAGI come from the germline V gene. The junction had 13 bases not matched to a gene; V was cut back by 6 bases and J by 6 bases. There are 15 residues in the CDR3. For the CDR3, the DNA is TGTGCCAGCAGCCTTGGACAGGGTGGTGTTGGCGAGCAGTACTTC. It translates to CASSLGQGGVGEQYF.

The gene calls are TRBV7-8 and TRBJ2-7, with 11 bases that match TRBD2. Germline assignment: CDR1 SGHVS and CDR2 FQNEAQ. V lost 1 base and J lost 6; bases outside the gene matches: 8. The CDR3 extends over 16 amino acids. This CDR3 is CASSLGWIAGGAEQYF. The CDR3 bases are TGTGCCAGCAGCTTAGGTTGGATAGCGGGAGGGGCCGAGCAGTACTTC.

The CDR3, as DNA: TGCGCCAGCAGCCGTAGCGGGAGGGCCTCCCAAGAGACCCAGTACTTC. Residues: CASSRSGRASQETQYF. This rearrangement joins TRBV5-1 to TRBJ2-5, with 11 positions matching TRBD2. The J segment lost 1 base and the V segment lost 4 bases, leaving 6 bases of the junction unmatched. CDR3 length: 16 amino acids. Germline loops: CDR1 SGHRS, CDR2 YFSETQ.

This chain joins TRBV5-4 and TRBJ2-5; 11 positions agree with TRBD2. Germline CDR1 SGHNT, CDR2 YYREEE (reference sequence). The V gene end was trimmed by 0 bases and the J gene end by 5 bases; junction bases not matched to a gene: 9. The CDR3 is 17 amino acids. The DNA for the CDR3 is TGTGCCAGCAGCTTGGAACTAGCGGGAGTGAGGGCGGAGACCCAGTACTTC. Protein sequence: CASSLELAGVRAETQYF.

The chain links TRBV6-4 to TRBJ1-1; D gene uncertain. The CDR3 is made up of 14 amino acids. From germline, CDR1 is MRHNA and CDR2 SNTAGT. V gave up 6 bases and J gave up 0 bases, with 11 bases separating them. DNA for the CDR3: TGTGCCAGCAGGGTAACCCACATGAACACTGAAGCTTTCTTT. This codes for CASRVTHMNTEAFF.

This rearrangement joins TRBV7-9 to TRBJ1-2; 10 nucleotides match TRBD1. In germline, CDR1 is SEHNR, CDR2 FQNEAQ (reference sequence). Trimming cost V 0 bases and J 0 bases; bases outside gene matches: 7. The CDR3 covers 18 residues. The CDR3 DNA sequence: TGTGCCAGCAGCTTAGCCTTGGATGGGACAGGGGCTAACTATGGCTACACCTTC. Amino acid sequence: CASSLALDGTGANYGYTF.

The genes are TRBV15 and TRBJ2-7; D is perhaps TRBD2 (7 bases). Trimming took off 3 bases at V and 5 bases at J, with 11 bases between the two ends. The CDR3 is made up of 13 amino acids. Germline V gene sequence: CDR1 LNHNV, CDR2 YYDKDF (reference sequence). The CDR3 region has the DNA TGTGCCACCAGCAGGGGGGGGGCCCACGAGCAGTACTTC. It yields the protein CATSRGGAHEQYF.

This clone was picked up a small number of times. The chain has TRBV30 and TRBJ1-2; 8 bases are a match to TRBD1. The CDR3 extends over 13 amino acids. V dropped 4 bases and J dropped 6; count of bases not matched to a gene: 7. The germline gives CDR1 GTSNPN, CDR2 SVGIG (reference sequence). CDR3 residues: CAWTQTGVDGYTF. Here the CDR3 DNA reads TGTGCCTGGACTCAGACAGGGGTCGATGGCTACACCTTC.

The V gene is TRBV6-1, the J gene TRBJ1-4, with 9 bases lining up with TRBD1. Germline V gene data show CDR1 as MNHNS and CDR2 as SASEGT. V lost 8 bases, J lost 5 bases, and 6 bases stayed unmatched. This CDR3 has 14 amino acids. CDR3 DNA: TGTGCCAGCGACTCCGGGACAGGGAATGAAAAACTGTTTTTT. The encoded protein is CASDSGTGNEKLFF.

The chain recombines TRBV2 with TRBJ2-5; 7 bases are a match to TRBD1. The germline V gene encodes CDR1 SNHLY and CDR2 FYNNEI. CDR3 size: 14 residues. V lost 7 bases and J lost 1; bases outside the gene matches: 6. The CDR3 sequence: CASTRGTVQETQYF. In nucleotides, the CDR3 is TGTGCCAGCACTCGAGGGACAGTCCAAGAGACCCAGTACTTC.

The rearrangement links TRBV7-9 to TRBJ2-1; 10 bases fit TRBD1. Germline trimming cut 4 bases from V and 8 bases from J; bases unmatched to any gene: 5. Germline assignment: CDR1 SEHNR and CDR2 FQNEAQ (reference sequence). The CDR3 length is 14 residues. Here the CDR3 DNA reads TGTGCCAGCAGCTCGGGACAGGGGATCCATGAGCAGTTCTTC. This encodes CASSSGQGIHEQFF.

The chain combines TRBV30 with TRBJ2-5; 9 nucleotides line up with TRBD1. J was trimmed by 5 bases and V by 4 bases; bases with no gene match: 5. In germline, CDR1 is GTSNPN, CDR2 SVGIG (reference sequence). This CDR3 is built from 13 residues. CDR3 in DNA: TGTGCCTGGACCACACAGGGGGCGGAGACCCAGTACTTC. It is translated as CAWTTQGAETQYF.

The V gene is TRBV4-2, the J gene TRBJ2-7, with TRBD2 matching over 11 bases. The length of the CDR3 is 15 residues. Trimming took 2 bases from V and 7 from J; bases not matched to a gene: 7. Germline CDR1 LGHNA, CDR2 YNFKEQ. The CDR3 DNA follows: TGTGCCAGCAGCCAACTTAGCGGGGGGGCCGTGGAGCAGTACTTC. This translates into CASSQLSGGAVEQYF.

The CDR3 loop reads CASRGTGLGPEAFF. The CDR3, as DNA: TGTGCCAGCAGGGGGACAGGGTTAGGGCCTGAAGCTTTCTTT. The rearrangement uses TRBV2 and TRBJ1-1; 9 nucleotides line up with TRBD1. V lost 6 bases to trimming and J lost 6 bases; unmatched junction nucleotides: 8. Germline CDR1 reads SNHLY; CDR2 reads FYNNEI. The CDR3 has 14 residues.

This clone has just one count. V usage is TRBV9 and J usage is TRBJ2-2; tentatively, D is TRBD1 (5 bases). There are 14 residues in the CDR3. Germline V gene data show CDR1 as SGDLS and CDR2 as YYNGEE. Trimming cost V 0 bases and J 6 bases, with 9 bases left between them. In nucleotides, the CDR3 is TGTGCCAGCAGCGTAGAGGGGCTTTCCGGGGAGCTGTTTTTT. The encoded protein is CASSVEGLSGELFF.

The chain uses TRBV9 and TRBJ2-5; TRBD1 agrees at 8 bases. This CDR3 spans 16 amino acids. CDR1 is SGDLS, CDR2 YYNGEE, per germline. J gave up 5 bases and V 0 bases, and 9 bases lay outside the gene matches. CDR3 loop: CASSVDVAGGGETQYF. CDR3 bases: TGTGCCAGCAGCGTAGACGTGGCAGGGGGCGGGGAGACCCAGTACTTC.

The chain couples TRBV6-6 to TRBJ2-7; no clear D. Germline CDR1 and CDR2: MNHNY and SVGAGI (reference sequence). The CDR3 loop spans 12 amino acids. The ends were cut back, 5 bases at V and 2 bases at J, with 7 bases in the middle. CDR3 region: CASSPRPYEQYF. CDR3 coding DNA: TGTGCCAGCAGTCCCAGGCCCTACGAGCAGTACTTC.

The chain employs TRBV9 and TRBJ2-2, with 11 bases fitting TRBD2. CDR3 size: 16 residues. The trim removed 0 bases at V and 8 bases at J, leaving 6 bases unmatched. Germline V gene data show CDR1 as SGDLS and CDR2 as YYNGEE. The CDR3 region is CASSVVGTSGPGELFF. The DNA for the CDR3 is TGTGCCAGCAGCGTAGTTGGGACTAGCGGCCCGGGGGAGCTGTTTTTT.

This chain links TRBV27 with TRBJ2-3; possible D gene TRBD1, 5 bases. CDR1 and CDR2 (germline): MNHEY, SMNVEV (reference sequence). Deletions cut 0 bases from V and 5 bases from J, with 12 bases between. The CDR3 runs to 15 residues. Written as DNA, the CDR3 is TGTGCCAGCAGTTTATCAGCTAATAGGGGAGATACGCAGTATTTT. Translation gives CASSLSANRGDTQYF.

This clone has a handful of counts. The chain employs TRBV7-2 and TRBJ2-5; a weak D match, TRBD2 (6 bases). The CDR3 has 14 amino acids. The germline V gene encodes CDR1 SGHTA and CDR2 FQGNSA. V shed 9 bases and J shed 2 bases, with 16 bases lying between them. The CDR3 protein is CASSLVAAQETQYF. The CDR3 nucleotides read TGTGCCAGTTCCCTCGTAGCGGCACAAGAGACCCAGTACTTC.

The chain has TRBV7-6 and TRBJ1-4, with 10 positions matching TRBD1. Germline V gene sequence: CDR1 SGHVS, CDR2 FNYEAQ. The junction had 5 bases not matched to a gene; V was cut back by 3 bases and J by 7 bases. The CDR3 consists of 15 residues. The CDR3 DNA reads as TGTGCCAGCAGCTTCGACAGGGGGCCGGGTGAAAAACTGTTTTTT. As protein: CASSFDRGPGEKLFF.